Detailed here is one T cell receptor (beta chain). Its target is unknown. The record originates from a study of chemoradiotherapy in HPV16-positive cancers. Turning to the study itself: Candidate HPV-specific clones and shared TCR motifs came from a couple of HPV16-positive patients. General study points: During treatment, candidate HPV-specific clones and E7-related motifs expanded in tumor.

The table came from immunoSEQ multiplex PCR; TCRdb's copy has only in-frame clones and leaves some out. The sample records fewer than 1,500 clones, roughly 76% being singletons. Repertoires were sampled repeatedly during chemoradiotherapy. Germline values: CDR1 MRHNA, CDR2 SNTAGT. V lost 4 bases and J lost 6; bases outside the gene matches: 4. The CDR3 is 13 amino acids. The rearrangement uses TRBV6-4 and TRBJ2-3; 7 positions match TRBD2. The TCR was taken from a human donor with HPV-associated anogenital cancer. The source material was tumor tissue, sampled from a patient who underwent chemoradiotherapy. The CDR3: CASSVTSEDTQYF. CDR3 nucleotides: TGTGCCAGCAGTGTAACTAGCGAGGATACGCAGTATTTT.